The present entry profiles one T cell receptor beta chain with its context. Its specificity is not known. The sample comes from a study of response to subunit inactivated influenza vaccine. Broader study findings: T cells newly recruited by each seasonal influenza vaccination are few, the authors suggested.

MiXCR, applied by TCRdb to the RT-PCR reads, yields one record per CDR3 protein. The repertoire holds around 580,000 distinct CDR3 sequences, approximately 15% seen once, with over 8.5% in the top ten. The sample was PBMCs from blood, taken 11 to 12 days after vaccination. This receptor was taken from a middle-aged man who received an inactivated influenza vaccine.

In DNA form, the CDR3 reads TGTGCCAGCAGTCCCCCGACTAGTTCCCCAGATACGCAGTATTTT. Its protein product is CASSPPTSSPDTQYF. The chain employs TRBV12-3 or TRBV12-4 and TRBJ2-3, with a weak D call TRBD2 (6 bases). V lost 5 bases and J 4 bases, leaving 16 bases between the germline ends. This CDR3 spans 15 amino acids.